These T cell receptor beta chains were read from a single sample in a study of control samples from healthy donors and cancer patients. Assay used: immunoSEQ multiplex PCR; TCRdb lists only in-frame clones, some missing. Altogether more than 150,000 clones are present, roughly 92% being singletons, with the ten largest covering under 2.5%. The specimen sequenced was blood. The receptors here all came from a middle-aged man in good health. Both conserved end residues are part of each CDR3.

CASSLGASGRVRSSNYEQYF	TRBV5-4	TRBJ2-7
CASSPSSTYNEQFF	TRBV5-6	TRBJ2-1
CASSFPGRGLGTEAFF	TRBV5-4	TRBJ1-1
CSGLGKAGTNLRGTQYF	TRBV29-1	TRBJ2-3
CASSADSWGTQYF	TRBV19	TRBJ2-5
CASSETGDQPQHF	TRBV11-2	TRBJ1-5
CAIRTGSEQYF	TRBV10-3	TRBJ2-7
CAISPAGEGWGQETQYF	TRBV10-3	TRBJ2-5
CASSDQRERETQYF	TRBV6-1	TRBJ2-5
CASSENRGLHYEQYF	TRBV2	TRBJ2-7
CASSLRTSGTALSYNEQFF	TRBV7-3	TRBJ2-1
CSAQGQGAGNTIYF	TRBV29-1	TRBJ1-3
CASTGTAQETQYF	TRBV6-5	TRBJ2-5
CASRSAGGGRTGELFF	TRBV11-2	TRBJ2-2
CARGGPRVQETQYF	TRBV2	TRBJ2-5
CASSPSGQGAHGYTF	TRBV18	TRBJ1-2
CASSLGGSSYNEQFF	TRBV5-4	TRBJ2-1
CAISARQGTFYGYTF	TRBV10-3	TRBJ1-2
CASSEWSGPPYEQYF	TRBV25-1	TRBJ2-7
CASSEAGRGQETQYF	TRBV10-1	TRBJ2-5
CASSEDRADTQYF	TRBV6-1	TRBJ2-3
CASSPGLEETQYF	TRBV5-1	TRBJ2-5
CAWGQGVITEAFF	TRBV30	TRBJ1-1
CASKGTSGSGTQYF	TRBV19	TRBJ2-5
CASSYSNGHTRDTQYF	TRBV7-8	TRBJ2-3
CASSFRDSYNEQFF	TRBV19	TRBJ2-1
CASSLERGTSGANVLTF	TRBV28	TRBJ2-6
CASSLSSGSTGTDTQYF	TRBV5-1	TRBJ2-3
CASSKALWAGFISEKLFF	TRBV21-1	TRBJ1-4
CASSLVEVAGVETQYF	TRBV5-1	TRBJ2-5
CASSQDERETYEQYF	TRBV4-2	TRBJ2-7
CASSFWEARSGNTIYF	TRBV28	TRBJ1-3
CASTRGYEQYF	TRBV28	TRBJ2-7
CASSRWGGAGQPQHF	TRBV7-2	TRBJ1-5
CASSSLGQGVSEAFF	TRBV27	TRBJ1-1
CASPLWVETTYEQYF	TRBV7-3	TRBJ2-7
CASSLTGVQPQHF	TRBV28	TRBJ1-5
CASSRQTGVNTEAFF	TRBV4-1	TRBJ1-1